The following is a TCR beta chain sequence with its context. This CDR3 has 19 residues. The V gene end was trimmed by 0 bases and the J gene end by 3 bases; junction bases not matched to a gene: 8. Germline V gene data show CDR1 as ENHRY and CDR2 as SYGVKD. This sample was taken from a study of PD-L1 blockade in urothelial cancer. Study-level background: Male sex and bladder-origin urothelial cancer characterized about 85% of the roughly 29 patients. A median about 140,000 T cells were found in blood samples.

Sequenced by immunoSEQ multiplex PCR; TCRdb stores in-frame clones only, minus some. The sample yields tens of thousands of clones, around 87% seen once. For each patient, 1 to 8 samples were obtained, pretreatment and on-treatment. This sequence originates from a man aged 50 to 60 with urothelial cancer. The source material was PBMCs, sampled around atezolizumab (anti-PD-L1) treatment. The chain carries TRBV10-3 and TRBJ2-7; 16 bases align to TRBD2. The CDR3 sequence is CAISESPQGLAGGDYEQYF. The CDR3 DNA sequence: TGTGCCATCAGTGAGTCGCCCCAGGGACTAGCGGGAGGGGACTACGAGCAGTACTTC.